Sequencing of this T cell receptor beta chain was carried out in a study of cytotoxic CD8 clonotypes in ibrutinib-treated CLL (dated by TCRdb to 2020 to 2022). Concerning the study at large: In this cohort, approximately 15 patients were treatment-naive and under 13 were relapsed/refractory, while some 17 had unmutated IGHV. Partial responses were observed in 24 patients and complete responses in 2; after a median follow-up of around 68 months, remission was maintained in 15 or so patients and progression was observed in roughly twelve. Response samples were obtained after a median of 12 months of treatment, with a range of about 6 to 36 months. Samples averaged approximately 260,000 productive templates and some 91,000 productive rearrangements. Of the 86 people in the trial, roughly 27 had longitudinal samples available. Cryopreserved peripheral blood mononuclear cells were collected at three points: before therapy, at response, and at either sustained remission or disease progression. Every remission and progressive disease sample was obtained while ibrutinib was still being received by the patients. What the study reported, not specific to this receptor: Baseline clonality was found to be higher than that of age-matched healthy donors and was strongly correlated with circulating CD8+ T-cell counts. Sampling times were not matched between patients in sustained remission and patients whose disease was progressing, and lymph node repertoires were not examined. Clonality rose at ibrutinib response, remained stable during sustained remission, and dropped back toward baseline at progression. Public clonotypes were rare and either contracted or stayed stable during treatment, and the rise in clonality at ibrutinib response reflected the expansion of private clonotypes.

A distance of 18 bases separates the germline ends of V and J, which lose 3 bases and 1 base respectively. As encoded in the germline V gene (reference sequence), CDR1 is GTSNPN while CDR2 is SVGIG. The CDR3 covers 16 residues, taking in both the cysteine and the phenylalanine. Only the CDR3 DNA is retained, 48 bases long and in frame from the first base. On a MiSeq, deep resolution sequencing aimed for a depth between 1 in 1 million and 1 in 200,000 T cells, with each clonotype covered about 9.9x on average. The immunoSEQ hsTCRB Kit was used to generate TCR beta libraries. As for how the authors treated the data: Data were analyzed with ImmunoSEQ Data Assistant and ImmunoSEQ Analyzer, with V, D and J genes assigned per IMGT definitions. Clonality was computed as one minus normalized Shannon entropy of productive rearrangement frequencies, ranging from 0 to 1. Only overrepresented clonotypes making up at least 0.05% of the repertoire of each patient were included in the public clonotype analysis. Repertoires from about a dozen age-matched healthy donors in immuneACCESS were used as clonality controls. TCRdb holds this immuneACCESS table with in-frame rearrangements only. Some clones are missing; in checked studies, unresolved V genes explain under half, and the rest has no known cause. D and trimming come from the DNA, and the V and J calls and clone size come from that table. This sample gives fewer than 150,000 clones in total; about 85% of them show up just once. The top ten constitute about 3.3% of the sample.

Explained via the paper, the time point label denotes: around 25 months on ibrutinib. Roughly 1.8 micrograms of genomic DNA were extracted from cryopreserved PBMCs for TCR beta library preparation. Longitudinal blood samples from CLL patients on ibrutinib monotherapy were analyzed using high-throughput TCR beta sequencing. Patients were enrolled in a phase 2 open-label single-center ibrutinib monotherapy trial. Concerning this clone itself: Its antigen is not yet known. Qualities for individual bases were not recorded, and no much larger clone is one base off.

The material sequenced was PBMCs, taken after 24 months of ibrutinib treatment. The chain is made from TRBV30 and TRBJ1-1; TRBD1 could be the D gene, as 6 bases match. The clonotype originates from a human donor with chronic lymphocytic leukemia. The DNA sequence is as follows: TGTGCCTGGAGCCCCGACCCGACAGGACCGAACACTGAAGCTTTCTTT. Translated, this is CAWSPDPTGPNTEAFF.